These 16 T cell receptor beta chains were all obtained from the same sample, sequenced in a study of tissue T cells after allogeneic stem cell transplantation. The table came from immunoSEQ multiplex PCR; TCRdb's copy has only in-frame clones and leaves some out. The data show roughly 7,300 clones, roughly half seen once. As to time point: mouse harvest day 7 after allogeneic transplant. The graft held 10^6 splenic CD5+ T cells and 10^7 T-cell-depleted bone marrow cells. Sequencing was carried out using gut tissue. These receptors were collected from a female BALB/c mouse given C57BL/6 T cells with graft-versus-host disease after an allogeneic hematopoietic cell transplant.

Of note for this clone: Any gene name here is a mouse gene name. The missing CDR3 end, 1 residue past where the read stops, is filled in from the germline J gene. This rearrangement joins TRBV19 to TRBJ1-2; TRBD1 matches 11 bases. In germline, CDR1 is FNHDT, CDR2 SITEND (reference sequence). The CDR3 is 16 residues long. The junction had 2 bases not matched to a gene; V was cut back by 1 base and J by 0 bases. CDR3 protein: CASSIRDRGANSDYTF. CDR3 DNA, as far as it was read: TGTGCCAGCAGTATAAGGGACAGGGGGGCAAACTCCGACTACACC.

Worth noting for this clone: The genes are named according to mouse. The CDR3 end falls 1 residue outside the read, so it is completed with the germline J gene. The rearrangement links TRBV3 to TRBJ2-1, with D possibly being TRBD1 (6 bases). This CDR3 contains 14 residues. Germline V gene data show CDR1 as SNHLY and CDR2 as FYNGKV (reference sequence). V lost 2 bases to trimming and J lost 2 bases, with 7 bases between them. CDR3 bases read: TGTGCCAGCAGCTTATACAGGGACTATGCTGAGCAGTTC. Translating it yields CASSLYRDYAEQF. The whole CDR3 sequence reads CASSLYRDYAEQFF.

About this clone: Each gene name is a mouse one. The DNA ends 1 residue before the CDR3 does, and the rest of the CDR3 is filled in from the germline J gene. This sequence joins TRBV3 and TRBJ1-2; 7 nucleotides line up with TRBD1. This CDR3 has 14 amino acids. With 3 bases clipped from V and 1 base from J, the junction kept 2 bases outside the gene matches. Germline V lookup: CDR1 SNHLY, CDR2 FYNGKV (reference sequence). The CDR3 bases that were read are TGTGCCAGCAGCTTGGGACAGATAAACTCCGACTACACC. Translating it yields CASSLGQINSDYT. The full CDR3 sequence reads CASSLGQINSDYTF.

This clone has a handful of counts. The genes and germline here are from mouse. The read gets to within 1 residue of the CDR3 end, and the germline J gene fills in the rest. V usage is TRBV26 and J usage is TRBJ2-7, with a tentative D call TRBD2 (6 bases). The CDR3 spans 14 residues. Per germline, CDR1 KGHPV and CDR2 FQNQEV (reference sequence). V lost 2 bases and J 3 bases, leaving 11 bases between the germline ends. CDR3 sequence reads: CASSLPGALYEQYF. The part of the CDR3 DNA that was read is TGTGCCAGCAGTCTGCCTGGGGCTCTCTATGAACAGTAC.

On this clone itself: Gene names follow the mouse nomenclature. The read ends 1 residue early relative to the CDR3; the germline J gene fills the gap. The V and J genes are TRBV23 and TRBJ1-6; TRBD1, as called in the table, went unchecked against the DNA. TRBJ1-6 counts as an open reading frame of uncertain function. Germline lookup yields CDR1 KGHTA and CDR2 FQNQQP. This CDR3 region has 16 residues. This chain's CDR3 is CSSSQWARGRDSPLYF. The CDR3 DNA, read in part, is TGCTCCAGCAGTCAATGGGCCAGGGGAAGAGATTCGCCCCTCTAC.

Worth noting for this clone: Gene names refer to mouse genes. The read ends 1 residue before the CDR3 terminus; that terminus is restored from the germline J gene. The V call is TRBV20, the J call TRBJ2-3; 10 bases line up with TRBD2. The germline V gene encodes CDR1 GFQATS and CDR2 STVNSAI. J lost 5 bases, V lost 0 bases, and 2 bases had no gene match. This CDR3 has 14 amino acids. Partial CDR3 DNA: TGTGGTGCTAGGGACTGGGGGGGCAAAGAAACGCTGTAT. Protein product: CGARDWGGKETLY. The whole CDR3 sequence reads CGARDWGGKETLYF.

This clone has just one count. Gene labels here are mouse ones. The CDR3 is cut off 1 residue early in the read; its end comes from the germline J gene. The J gene is TRBJ2-1, the V gene TRBV23; TRBD2 is the table's D call and was not checked against the DNA. The CDR3 is made up of 15 amino acids. The germline V gene encodes CDR1 KGHTA and CDR2 FQNQQP. CDR3 residues: CSSSQSLGRDAEQFF. The DNA read from the CDR3 is TGCTCCAGCAGTCAATCGCTGGGGAGGGATGCTGAGCAGTTC.

This clone turned up a few times. The gene symbols are mouse symbols. The read falls 1 residue short of the CDR3 end, and the missing part is taken from the germline J gene. This rearrangement joins TRBV13-2 to TRBJ2-1; 9 bases are a match to TRBD2. Germline values: CDR1 NNHNN, CDR2 SYGAGS (reference sequence). J lost 1 base, V lost 5 bases, and 4 bases had no gene match. This CDR3 contains 15 residues. The CDR3 is CASGPGTGNYAEQFF. CDR3 bases read: TGTGCCAGCGGGCCCGGGACTGGGAACTATGCTGAGCAGTTC.

In regard to this clone: Gene names are the mouse ones. The covered CDR3 bases are TGTGCCAGCAGCCAAGTGGCTGGGGGGGACTATGAACAGTAC. This translates into CASSQVAGGDYEQY. The whole CDR3 region reads CASSQVAGGDYEQYF. The V and J genes are TRBV5 and TRBJ2-7, with TRBD2 matching 9 bases. The read ends 1 residue early relative to the CDR3; the germline J gene fills the gap. The CDR3 sequence is 15 residues long. The J segment lost 3 bases and the V segment lost 1 base, leaving 4 bases of the junction unmatched. In germline, CDR1 is LGHNA, CDR2 YNLKQL (reference sequence).

A note on this clone: These gene names are mouse names. The CDR3 end falls 1 residue outside the read, so it is completed with the germline J gene. The chain carries TRBV3 and TRBJ1-1; weak D call: TRBD1 (6 bases). With 3 bases removed from V and 10 bases from J, the gap between germline ends came to 9 bases. The germline V gene has CDR1 SNHLY and CDR2 FYNGKV (reference sequence). The CDR3 is 11 amino acids. The CDR3: CASSLKGGVFF. The DNA read from the CDR3 is TGTGCCAGCAGCTTGAAAGGGGGAGTCTTC.

Comment on this clone: The genes and germline here are from mouse. The CDR3 is cut off 1 residue early in the read; its end comes from the germline J gene. The chain combines TRBV31 with TRBJ1-5, with D uncertain. The CDR3 covers 14 residues. CDR1 GKSSPN and CDR2 SITVG come from the germline V gene. Between the trimmed V and J ends, which lost 0 bases and 0 bases, there was a span of 6 bases. Partial CDR3 DNA: TGTGCCTGGAGTCTCAGTTATAACAACCAGGCTCCGCTT. This sequence encodes CAWSLSYNNQAPL. Given in full, the CDR3 is CAWSLSYNNQAPLF.

As to this clone: Gene and germline names: mouse. The read comes to an end 1 residue before the CDR3 does, leaving the germline J gene to fill in the end. The chain recombines TRBV16 with TRBJ2-7; D is unclear. Germline lookup yields CDR1 SGHSA and CDR2 FRNQAP. The CDR3 has 12 amino acids. Trimming pared 1 base from V and 7 bases from J, leaving 8 bases between. The CDR3 loop reads CASSLVGEEQYF. The covered CDR3 bases are TGTGCAAGCAGCTTAGTCGGGGAGGAACAGTAC.

This clone came up once. Gene labels here are mouse ones. The observed sequence ends 1 residue before the CDR3 terminus, with the missing tail filled in from the germline J gene. This chain connects TRBV23 to TRBJ2-2; TRBD1 reflects the table's D call only, with no check against the DNA. Looked up from germline, CDR1 is KGHTA and CDR2 is FQNQQP. This CDR3 region has 15 residues. The CDR3 loop is CSSSHGTGDTGQLYF. The part of the CDR3 DNA that was read is TGCTCCAGCAGTCACGGGACAGGGGACACCGGGCAGCTCTAC.

Comments on this clone: The listed genes are named as in mouse. CDR3 DNA (partial): TGTGCCAGCAGTCCCGGGTATAACAACCAGGCTCCGCTT. Translating it yields CASSPGYNNQAPL. The whole CDR3 sequence reads CASSPGYNNQAPLF. V usage is TRBV26 and J usage is TRBJ1-5; unclear D gene. Sequencing ends 1 residue short of the CDR3 end; the germline J gene provides the rest. The V and J ends lost 4 bases and 0 bases respectively, with 7 bases between them. Germline CDR1 and CDR2: KGHPV and FQNQEV (reference sequence). There are 14 residues in the CDR3. The whole variable domain, filled in from reference TRBV26 and TRBJ1-5, reads NSKVIQTPRYLVKGQGQKAKMRCIPEKGHPVVFWYQQNKNNEFKFLINFQNQEVLQQIDMTEKRFSAECPSNSPCSLEIQSSEAGDSALYLCASSPGYNNQAPLFGEGTRLSVL.

Note on this clone: Gene and germline names: mouse. The CDR3 end lies 1 residue beyond the end of the read and is filled in from the germline J gene. The V call is TRBV15, the J call TRBJ1-1; D unresolved. Trimming shortened V by 3 bases and J by 10 bases, and 3 bases separated the two germline ends. Germline V CDR1 and CDR2: SGHND, FRSKSL. This CDR3 is built from 9 residues. CDR3 DNA (partial): TGTGCCAGCAGTTTGTCAGTCTTC. This codes for CASSLSVF. The whole CDR3 reads CASSLSVFF. The whole variable domain, filled in from reference TRBV15 and TRBJ1-1, reads DAGVTQTPRHEVAEKGQTIILKCEPVSGHNDLFWYRQTKIQGLELLSYFRSKSLMEDGGAFKDRFKAEMLNSSFSTLKIQPTEPKDSAVYLCASSLSVFFGKGTRLTVV.

As to this clone: Germline and genes here are mouse. The sequence runs out 1 residue before the end of the CDR3; the remainder is reconstructed from the germline J gene. This rearrangement joins TRBV12-2 to TRBJ2-3, with D possibly being TRBD2 (5 bases). Germline lookup yields CDR1 SGHLS and CDR2 HYDKME. The CDR3 loop spans 15 amino acids. The germline V and J ends were trimmed by 0 bases and 0 bases, with 9 bases remaining between them. CDR3 loop: CASSLWGVSAETLYF. CDR3 DNA, as far as it was read: TGTGCCAGCTCTCTCTGGGGAGTCAGTGCAGAAACGCTGTAT.